A single sample gave rise to the 17 T cell receptor beta chains below, sequenced in a study of shared clonotypes between healthy human individuals. Repertoires were generated with immunoSEQ multiplex PCR, while TCRdb's copy carries only in-frame clones and drops some. The sample records roughly 1,100,000 clones, roughly 80% being singletons. The sample was memory CD4+ T cells sorted from blood. Specified subset: CD45RA-negative fraction. These receptors were collected from a young man in good health.

The V gene is TRBV10-2, the J gene TRBJ2-7; a weak D match, TRBD2 (6 bases). The CDR3 has 16 residues. The V gene lost 3 bases and the J gene lost 0 bases, with 15 bases spanning the gap. The germline V gene has CDR1 WSHSY and CDR2 SAAADI. The DNA of the CDR3 is TGCGCCAGCAGTGATCCCGGGACTGTAAGCTCCTACGAGCAGTACTTC. It specifies CASSDPGTVSSYEQYF.

This sequence joins TRBV2 and TRBJ2-1, with TRBD2 matching 10 bases. The ends lost 10 bases at V and 0 bases at J; junction bases unmatched: 12. The length of the CDR3 is 17 residues. Germline CDR1 reads SNHLY; CDR2 reads FYNNEI. The CDR3, as DNA: TGTGCCACCCTCAGGGCTAGCGGGGGCAACTCCTACAATGAGCAGTTCTTC. Translating it yields CATLRASGGNSYNEQFF. Combining the CDR3 with reference TRBV2 and TRBJ2-1 gives the whole variable domain EPEVTQTPSHQVTQMGQEVILRCVPISNHLYFYWYRQILGQKVEFLVSFYNNEISEKSEIFDDQFSVERPDGSNFTLKIRSTKLEDSAMYFCATLRASGGNSYNEQFFGPGTRLTVL.

The gene calls are TRBV7-9 and TRBJ2-1, with a weak D call TRBD2 (7 bases). CDR3 size: 14 residues. Germline-derived CDR1 and CDR2 are SEHNR and FQNEAQ (reference sequence). V lost 1 base, J lost 6 bases, and 10 bases lay in between. The CDR3 sequence: CASSLGEGGNEQFF. The CDR3 coding sequence is TGTGCCAGCAGCTTAGGGGAGGGGGGCAATGAGCAGTTCTTC.

The chain has TRBV11-2 and TRBJ2-7; 8 bases fit TRBD2. This CDR3 is built from 14 residues. Unmatched junction bases numbered 5, after V lost 3 bases and J lost 4 bases. Germline CDR1 SGHAT, CDR2 FQNNGV. The CDR3 DNA follows: TGTGCCAGCAGCTTGGCGGGGGGCGGGTACGAGCAGTACTTC. Protein: CASSLAGGGYEQYF. Full variable domain (outside the CDR3, taken from reference TRBV11-2 and TRBJ2-7): EAGVAQSPRYKIIEKRQSVAFWCNPISGHATLYWYQQILGQGPKLLIQFQNNGVVDDSQLPKDRFSAERLKGVDSTLKIQPAKLEDSAVYLCASSLAGGGYEQYFGPGTRLTVT.

This clone has only a few counts. V and J are TRBV18 and TRBJ1-2, with D unresolved. Per germline, CDR1 KGHSH and CDR2 LQKENI. The CDR3 length is 13 residues. V lost 4 bases to trimming and J lost 2 bases, with 8 bases between them. Here the CDR3 DNA reads TGTGCCAGCTCACTGGAAGTGAACTATGGCTACACCTTC. It specifies CASSLEVNYGYTF.

The rearrangement uses TRBV7-2 and TRBJ1-5; 7 bases align to TRBD1. Germline assignment: CDR1 SGHTA and CDR2 FQGNSA. The CDR3 sequence is 15 residues long. Unmatched junction bases numbered 7, after V lost 2 bases and J lost 6 bases. CDR3 coding DNA: TGTGCCAGCAGCTTACCTAACAGGGGTCCTCAGCCCCAGCATTTT. Protein product: CASSLPNRGPQPQHF.

This chain uses TRBV7-2 with TRBJ2-1; weak D call: TRBD2 (5 bases). Germline CDR1 is SGHTA and CDR2 is FQGNSA. The CDR3 loop spans 14 amino acids. V gave up 1 base and J gave up 7 bases, with 11 bases separating them. The CDR3, as DNA: TGTGCCAGCAGCTTAGGGGCTAGCCAAAATGAGCAGTTCTTC. Translation: CASSLGASQNEQFF.

The J gene is TRBJ2-1, the V gene TRBV27; perhaps TRBD2 as D (6 bases). Germline V lookup: CDR1 MNHEY, CDR2 SMNVEV (reference sequence). V gave up 3 bases and J gave up 2 bases, with 8 bases separating them. The CDR3 extends over 14 amino acids. CDR3 sequence: CASSLRGPYNEQFF. The CDR3 DNA is TGTGCCAGCAGTTTGCGGGGCCCCTACAATGAGCAGTTCTTC.

The chain recombines TRBV15 with TRBJ1-5; the D gene is possibly TRBD1 (6 bases). This CDR3 has 15 amino acids. The V end lost 6 bases, the J end lost 8 bases, and 20 bases lay between the germline ends. Germline loops: CDR1 LNHNV, CDR2 YYDKDF (reference sequence). CDR3 DNA sequence: TGTGCCACCAGAGGGGGACTTCTCCCCCCTGAGCCCCAGCATTTT. Translation gives CATRGGLLPPEPQHF.

This clone was seen a handful of times. This chain uses TRBV7-2 with TRBJ2-5; tentatively, D is TRBD2 (5 bases). CDR1 is SGHTA, CDR2 FQGNSA, per germline. The CDR3 runs 14 residues. V shed 4 bases and J shed 9 bases, with 18 bases lying between them. The CDR3 DNA sequence: TGTGCCAGCAGCTCCGCGGGCCAAGTAGCTGCCCAGTACTTC. It encodes CASSSAGQVAAQYF. The full variable domain, in which reference TRBV7-2 and TRBJ2-5 provide the parts outside the CDR3, is GAGVSQSPSNKVTEKGKDVELRCDPISGHTALYWYRQSLGQGLEFLIYFQGNSAPDKSGLPSDRFSAERTGGSVSTLTIQRTQQEDSAVYLCASSSAGQVAAQYFGPGTRLLVL.

The chain couples TRBV7-9 to TRBJ2-7, with 7 bases matching TRBD1. J was trimmed by 5 bases and V by 7 bases; bases with no gene match: 8. The CDR3 consists of 13 residues. The germline V gene has CDR1 SEHNR and CDR2 FQNEAQ (reference sequence). CDR3 residues: CASKTTGLDEQYF. The CDR3 DNA is TGTGCCAGCAAAACGACAGGGTTGGACGAGCAGTACTTC.

This clone was observed a few times. The chain employs TRBV9 and TRBJ1-3; D gene uncertain. The CDR3 sequence is 14 residues long. V dropped 0 bases and J dropped 2 bases, with 6 bases sitting between them. CDR1 and CDR2 (germline): SGDLS, YYNGEE. CDR3 residues: CASSVAVAGNTIYF. DNA of the CDR3: TGTGCCAGCAGCGTAGCCGTAGCTGGAAACACCATATATTTT.

CDR3 sequence: CASSSGGSLREQFF. The CDR3 DNA follows: TGTGCCAGCAGCTCGGGCGGATCTTTAAGAGAGCAGTTCTTC. The gene calls are TRBV7-2 and TRBJ2-1; D gene unclear. Germline CDR1 is SGHTA and CDR2 is FQGNSA. V was pared by 4 bases and J by 10 bases, with 17 bases between. This CDR3 region has 14 residues.

The CDR3 loop reads CASGEAGGGTDTQYF. The DNA of the CDR3 is TGTGCCAGCGGTGAAGCGGGGGGGGGCACAGATACGCAGTATTTT. V is TRBV28 and J is TRBJ2-3, with 10 bases that match TRBD2. With V trimmed by 8 bases and J by 1 base, 6 bases remained unmatched. The germline V gene encodes CDR1 MDHEN and CDR2 SYDVKM. This CDR3 has 15 amino acids. The whole variable domain, filled in from reference TRBV28 and TRBJ2-3, reads DVKVTQSSRYLVKRTGEKVFLECVQDMDHENMFWYRQDPGLGLRLIYFSYDVKMKEKGDIPEGYSVSREKKERFSLILESASTNQTSMYLCASGEAGGGTDTQYFGPGTRLTVL.

The chain has TRBV2 and TRBJ2-3, with TRBD1 matching over 12 bases. CDR1 is SNHLY, CDR2 FYNNEI, per germline. V dropped 6 bases and J dropped 6; count of bases not matched to a gene: 7. The CDR3 sequence is 15 residues long. The CDR3 reads CASRDRDRGRDTQYF. The CDR3 nucleotides read TGTGCCAGCAGGGACCGGGACAGGGGGCGGGATACGCAGTATTTT.

This chain joins TRBV2 and TRBJ2-7; D may be TRBD1 (6 bases). CDR1 is SNHLY, CDR2 FYNNEI, per germline. This CDR3 is 14 amino acids long. V lost 6 bases and J lost 3, with 15 bases in between. As DNA, the CDR3 is TGTGCCAGCAGCGCCGGGACACCGAGCTACGAGCAGTACTTC. Amino acid sequence: CASSAGTPSYEQYF.

The genes are TRBV5-1 and TRBJ1-4, with TRBD1 matching over 7 bases. Losses at the gene ends were 4 bases for V and 7 bases for J; bases not matched to a gene: 10. The CDR3 is made up of 15 amino acids. CDR1 is SGHRS, CDR2 YFSETQ, per germline. CDR3 amino acids: CASSVTGAPLEKLFF. The CDR3 bases are TGCGCCAGCAGCGTTACAGGGGCGCCCCTTGAAAAACTGTTTTTT.